These 25 T cell receptor beta chains originate from one sample sequenced in a study of blood T cell repertoires in COVID-19. TCRdb's table, derived via immunoSEQ multiplex PCR, lists solely in-frame clones and lacks some. The sample holds approximately 90,000 clones, over 75% seen once. Sequences were obtained from peripheral blood. Receptors were obtained from a human donor in a cohort sampled during active COVID-19.

The chain combines TRBV7-8 with TRBJ2-5; 7 positions agree with TRBD1. The germline V gene encodes CDR1 SGHVS and CDR2 FQNEAQ. The CDR3 is made up of 15 amino acids. Trimming cost V 0 bases and J 1 base; bases outside gene matches: 2. DNA of the CDR3: TGTGCCAGCAGCTTAGCCTACAGGGGCCAAGAGACCCAGTACTTC. It codes for CASSLAYRGQETQYF.

The CDR3 is CASSVVGQADTEAFF. As DNA, the CDR3 is TGTGCCAGCAGCGTAGTTGGGCAGGCAGACACTGAAGCTTTCTTT. The genes are TRBV9 and TRBJ1-1; D unresolved. V lost 0 bases to trimming and J lost 3 bases, with 12 bases between them. CDR1 and CDR2 from the germline V gene are SGDLS and YYNGEE. The CDR3 spans 15 residues.

The chain carries TRBV14 and TRBJ2-1; D might be TRBD1 (6 bases). V dropped 1 base and J dropped 7 bases, with 14 bases sitting between them. Germline lookup yields CDR1 SGHDN and CDR2 FVKESK. CDR3 length: 15 amino acids. CDR3: CASSQVLVRGNEQFF. The DNA of the CDR3 is TGTGCCAGCAGCCAAGTCCTAGTAAGGGGGAATGAGCAGTTCTTC.

The CDR3 is CASSYGTGHQETQYF. The CDR3 bases are TGTGCCAGCAGTTACGGTACAGGTCACCAAGAGACCCAGTACTTC. The chain couples TRBV6-2 or TRBV6-3 to TRBJ2-5, with a tentative D call TRBD1 (5 bases). Germline V lookup: CDR1 MNHEY, CDR2 SVGEGT. The germline V and J ends were trimmed by 2 bases and 0 bases, with 10 bases remaining between them. The CDR3 is 15 residues long.

V is TRBV5-8 and J is TRBJ1-1, with D tentatively TRBD1 (5 bases). The CDR3 is 17 residues long. V shed 4 bases and J shed 0 bases, with 19 bases lying between them. CDR1 is SGHTS, CDR2 YDEGEE, per germline. CDR3 amino acids: CASSPNLVWGVNTEAFF. CDR3 DNA sequence: TGTGCCAGCAGCCCAAACTTAGTCTGGGGGGTGAACACTGAAGCTTTCTTT.

The V call is TRBV18, the J call TRBJ1-2, with D possibly TRBD1 on 5 matching bases. This CDR3 is built from 17 residues. Trimming removed 3 bases from V and 5 bases from J, with 22 bases in between. The germline V gene has CDR1 KGHSH and CDR2 LQKENI. CDR3 amino acids: CASSPGLTRGGQYGYTF. The CDR3 DNA reads as TGTGCCAGCTCACCGGGCTTGACACGGGGGGGTCAGTATGGCTACACCTTC.

The chain employs TRBV30 and TRBJ2-1, with TRBD2 matching 12 bases. Per germline, CDR1 GTSNPN and CDR2 SVGIG (reference sequence). The CDR3 contains 15 residues. V lost 2 bases, J lost 5 bases, and 4 bases stayed unmatched. In nucleotides, the CDR3 is TGTGCCTGGAGTAGGCTAGCGGGGGGGAACAATGAGCAGTTCTTC. Protein sequence: CAWSRLAGGNNEQFF.

The chain combines TRBV11-2 with TRBJ1-1, with TRBD1 matching 9 bases. CDR1 and CDR2 from the germline V gene are SGHAT and FQNNGV. This CDR3 contains 13 residues. The V segment lost 1 base and the J segment 10 bases; nucleotides outside the gene matches: 4. The CDR3 is CASSLGTGAIAFF. The CDR3, as DNA: TGTGCCAGCAGCTTAGGGACAGGGGCGATAGCTTTCTTT.

This clone has only one observation. The CDR3 here is CASSLDGIVGEKLFF. CDR3 nucleotide sequence: TGTGCCAGCAGCTTGGACGGGATAGTTGGGGAAAAACTGTTTTTT. The chain employs TRBV5-4 and TRBJ1-4; D not certain. This CDR3 has 15 residues. V was trimmed by 0 bases and J by 8 bases, leaving 14 bases between them. Germline lookup yields CDR1 SGHNT and CDR2 YYREEE (reference sequence). The full variable domain, in which reference TRBV5-4 and TRBJ1-4 provide the parts outside the CDR3, is ETGVTQSPTHLIKTRGQQVTLRCSSQSGHNTVSWYQQALGQGPQFIFQYYREEENGRGNFPPRFSGLQFPNYSSELNVNALELDDSALYLCASSLDGIVGEKLFFGSGTQLSVL.

The CDR3, as DNA: TGTGCCAGCAGCCCAAACACCGGGGAGCTGTTTTTT. Translation: CASSPNTGELFF. The chain has TRBV12-3 or TRBV12-4 and TRBJ2-2; D is unresolved. V lost 6 bases and J lost 2, with 4 bases in between. The CDR3 spans 12 residues.

The chain links TRBV28 to TRBJ2-7; a possible D gene is TRBD2 (6 bases). V was trimmed by 6 bases and J by 6 bases, leaving 12 bases between them. Per germline, CDR1 MDHEN and CDR2 SYDVKM. This CDR3 is built from 12 residues. The CDR3 region has the DNA TGTGCCAGCAGGGCCCCGGGGGTCGAGCAGTACTTC. Translating gives CASRAPGVEQYF.

The gene calls are TRBV6-5 and TRBJ1-4, with 7 positions matching TRBD1. Germline CDR1 is MNHEY and CDR2 is SVGAGI. Trimming took 6 bases from V and 8 from J; bases not matched to a gene: 6. The CDR3 is 13 amino acids. In DNA form, the CDR3 reads TGTGCCAGCAGGACAGGGCAAAGGGAAAAACTGTTTTTT. Its protein is CASRTGQREKLFF.

This clone was detected a few times. The J gene is TRBJ1-5, the V gene TRBV7-9; D is possibly TRBD1 (5 bases). CDR1 SEHNR and CDR2 FQNEAQ come from the germline V gene (reference sequence). CDR3 size: 13 residues. V was trimmed by 5 bases and J by 3 bases, leaving 8 bases between them. CDR3 sequence reads: CASSKDTNQPQHF. The DNA of the CDR3 is TGTGCCAGCAGCAAGGACACCAATCAGCCCCAGCATTTT.

The chain uses TRBV9 and TRBJ2-1; weak D call: TRBD1 (6 bases). Germline lookup yields CDR1 SGDLS and CDR2 YYNGEE. Trimming removed 0 bases from V and 0 bases from J, with 7 bases in between. The CDR3 is 15 amino acids. The CDR3 bases are TGTGCCAGCAGCGTAGGAGGGGGCTCCTACAATGAGCAGTTCTTC. Its protein is CASSVGGGSYNEQFF.

Written as DNA, the CDR3 is TGCAGCGCTTCCGATATGGGCCAGGGGACTAATGAAAAACTGTTTTTT. It is translated as CSASDMGQGTNEKLFF. The chain has TRBV29-1 and TRBJ1-4; the D gene is possibly TRBD1 (6 bases). Trimming took off 7 bases at V and 2 bases at J, with 20 bases between the two ends. From germline, CDR1 is SQVTM and CDR2 ANQGSEA. The CDR3 runs 16 residues.

The chain recombines TRBV10-2 with TRBJ1-6; D uncertain. The CDR3 totals 15 residues. The germline CDR1 and CDR2 sequences are WSHSY and SAAADI. With 8 bases removed from V and 1 base from J, the gap between germline ends came to 12 bases. The CDR3 is CASGLGESYNSPLHF. The CDR3 DNA reads as TGCGCCAGCGGACTGGGTGAATCCTATAATTCACCCCTCCACTTT.

The CDR3 protein is CAWRGGSGFTDTQYF. CDR3 sequence (DNA): TGTGCCTGGAGAGGGGGAAGCGGATTCACAGATACGCAGTATTTT. V gene TRBV30 combines with J gene TRBJ2-3, with a possible D match to TRBD1 (6 bases). V lost 3 bases and J 2 bases, leaving 15 bases between the germline ends. This CDR3 has 15 amino acids. Germline assignment: CDR1 GTSNPN and CDR2 SVGIG (reference sequence). Drawing the rest from reference TRBV30 and TRBJ2-3, the complete variable domain is SQTIHQWPATLVQPVGSPLSLECTVEGTSNPNLYWYRQAAGRGLQLLFYSVGIGQISSEVPQNLSASRPQDRQFILSSKKLLLSDSGFYLCAWRGGSGFTDTQYFGPGTRLTVL.

The rearrangement links TRBV5-6 to TRBJ2-1, with D unclear. The CDR3 spans 14 residues. V was trimmed by 3 bases and J by 9 bases, leaving 16 bases between them. Germline V gene data show CDR1 as SGHDT and CDR2 as YYEEEE. Here the CDR3 DNA reads TGTGCCAGCAGCTCTGGCCTAGACCGCTTTGAGCAGTTCTTC. This sequence encodes CASSSGLDRFEQFF. Combining the CDR3 with reference TRBV5-6 and TRBJ2-1 gives the whole variable domain DAGVTQSPTHLIKTRGQQVTLRCSPKSGHDTVSWYQQALGQGPQFIFQYYEEEERQRGNFPDRFSGHQFPNYSSELNVNALLLGDSALYLCASSSGLDRFEQFFGPGTRLTVL.

V and J are TRBV4-2 and TRBJ2-3; 10 positions match TRBD2. Trimming cost V 1 base and J 1 base; bases outside gene matches: 8. This CDR3 has 18 residues. Germline values: CDR1 LGHNA, CDR2 YNFKEQ. CDR3: CASSQGGASGGRTDTQYF. In nucleotides, the CDR3 is TGTGCCAGCAGCCAAGGGGGGGCTAGCGGGGGCCGCACAGATACGCAGTATTTT.

This rearrangement joins TRBV6-1 to TRBJ2-7; TRBD1 might be the D (5 bases). CDR1 is MNHNS and CDR2 is SASEGT in the germline V gene. The CDR3 extends over 15 amino acids. V gave up 1 base and J gave up 0 bases, with 10 bases separating them. The CDR3 nucleotides read TGTGCCAGCAGTGAAGGATCCAGGGCCTCCTACGAGCAGTACTTC. It translates to CASSEGSRASYEQYF.

The rearrangement links TRBV3-1 (or the pseudogene TRBV3-2) to TRBJ1-2, with D hard to call. This CDR3 region has 13 residues. Germline loops: CDR1 LGHDT, CDR2 YNNKEL (reference sequence). V gave up 4 bases and J gave up 2 bases, with 8 bases separating them. CDR3 nucleotides: TGTGCCAGCAGCCCACCGGGGAACTATGGCTACACCTTC. Translating gives CASSPPGNYGYTF.

The CDR3 here is CASRRTSGGEQFF. The CDR3, as DNA: TGTGCCAGCAGACGGACTAGCGGGGGGGAGCAGTTCTTC. The chain recombines TRBV11-3 with TRBJ2-1, with 14 bases matching TRBD2. Germline CDR1 reads SGHNT; CDR2 reads YENEEA. The CDR3 contains 13 residues. The V segment lost 6 bases and the J segment 10 bases; nucleotides outside the gene matches: 2.

The gene calls are TRBV5-4 and TRBJ1-1; D is unresolved. Trimming removed 1 base from V and 5 bases from J, with 15 bases in between. From germline, CDR1 is SGHNT and CDR2 YYREEE (reference sequence). The CDR3 length is 15 residues. DNA of the CDR3: TGTGCCAGCAGCTTGTCAACATCGCGGGGAACTGAAGCTTTCTTT. Residues: CASSLSTSRGTEAFF.

This CDR3 is CASSSGVSEQYF. The CDR3, as DNA: TGCGCCAGCAGCTCGGGGGTGAGCGAGCAGTACTTC. V usage is TRBV5-1 and J usage is TRBJ2-7; a weak D match, TRBD2 (6 bases). This CDR3 is 12 amino acids long. Germline values: CDR1 SGHRS, CDR2 YFSETQ. Trimming removed 3 bases from V and 6 bases from J, with 10 bases in between.

The chain has TRBV6-1 and TRBJ2-2; 7 bases are shared with TRBD1. Germline-derived CDR1 and CDR2 are MNHNS and SASEGT. CDR3 length: 15 residues. J lost 4 bases, V lost 2 bases, and 4 bases had no gene match. CDR3 in DNA: TGTGCCAGCAGTGAATATAGGACAGGCACCGGGGAGCTGTTTTTT. This translates into CASSEYRTGTGELFF.